This T cell receptor beta chain came from a study of shared clonotypes between healthy human individuals. Study results and caveats: Sharing across a handful of donors was seen in around 5% of naive CD4 clonotypes.

Over several immunoSEQ plates, each subset's genomic DNA was distributed in even portions. Original processing methods: Filtering differed for immunoSEQ, which gave only junction sequences without quality scores. Produced via immunoSEQ multiplex PCR; TCRdb's table is partial and in-frame only. From that table come the V and J calls and clone size; the DNA was used to work out D and trimming. The table records under 650,000 clones, approximately 95% of them present only once. V dropped 3 bases and J dropped 1 base, with 19 bases sitting between them. This CDR3 comprises 18 residues. CDR1 SGHRS and CDR2 YFSETQ come from the germline V gene. On this clone itself: The antigen is not known.

The V gene is TRBV5-1, the J gene TRBJ2-2; tentatively, D is TRBD1 (6 bases). The sequencing input was naive CD4+ T cells sorted from blood. Subset defined: CD45RA+ positively selected. The source is a woman under 40 in good health. CDR3: CASSSTGVSLLNTGELFF. DNA of the CDR3: TGCGCCAGCAGCTCGACAGGAGTATCTTTATTGAACACCGGGGAGCTGTTTTTT.